These T cell receptor beta chains were read from a single sample in a study of OX40 agonist ivuxolimab in advanced cancers. TCRdb's table, derived via immunoSEQ multiplex PCR, lists solely in-frame clones and lacks some. Counted here are tens of thousands of clones, more than 70% occurring once; the ten biggest clones make up approximately 7.2%. This sample comprised CD4+ or CD8+ T cells sorted from blood, obtained in a trial of the OX40 agonist ivuxolimab. The source is an adult with an advanced solid tumor such as melanoma, head and neck, liver or kidney cancer. Both conserved end residues are part of each CDR3. The D gene is left open where the match is weak. Clone size, where shown, is once, few, many, or a class for clones that have expanded.

J,V,D,size,CDR3,DNA
TRBJ2-1,TRBV5-4,TRBD2,once,CASSLDPSGRGYNEQFF,TGTGCCAGCAGCTTGGACCCAAGCGGGAGGGGTTACAATGAGCAGTTCTTC
TRBJ1-2,TRBV2,TRBD1,-,CASSVDRGDGYTF,TGTGCCAGCAGCGTGGACAGGGGGGATGGCTACACCTTC
TRBJ2-3,TRBV7-6,-,-,CASSSQAGTDTQYF,TGTGCCAGCAGCTCCCAAGCGGGCACAGATACGCAGTATTTT
TRBJ2-5,TRBV5-4,-,-,CASSLGQDFQETQYF,TGTGCCAGCAGCTTGGGTCAAGACTTCCAAGAGACCCAGTACTTC
TRBJ1-1,TRBV27,TRBD1,-,CASSRETGRTEAFF,TGTGCCAGCAGCCGAGAGACAGGGAGGACTGAAGCTTTCTTT
TRBJ1-1,TRBV10-3,-,-,CAISSGLDAGVAFF,TGTGCCATCAGCTCAGGACTGGACGCCGGTGTAGCTTTCTTT
TRBJ2-1,TRBV25-1,TRBD1,-,CASSGYRGRDNEQFF,TGTGCCAGCAGTGGATACAGGGGTAGAGACAATGAGCAGTTCTTC
TRBJ2-3,TRBV14,-,few,CASSHRQIADTQYF,TGTGCCAGCAGCCACCGACAGATAGCAGATACGCAGTATTTT
TRBJ2-7,TRBV4-3,-,-,CASSQALSKEKYF,TGCGCCAGCAGCCAAGCTCTCTCGAAAGAAAAGTACTTC
TRBJ2-2,TRBV27,-,-,CASRLGVAGELFF,TGTGCCAGCAGGTTGGGAGTTGCCGGGGAGCTGTTTTTT
TRBJ2-7,TRBV30,TRBD1,many,CAWGWDTGVEQYF,TGTGCCTGGGGTTGGGACACAGGGGTCGAGCAGTACTTC
TRBJ2-3,TRBV7-9,-,-,CASSLQIALEGTDTQYF,TGTGCCAGCAGCCTCCAGATTGCCCTGGAGGGCACAGATACGCAGTATTTT
TRBJ2-3,TRBV6-1,-,-,CASAGLLQAQYF,TGTGCCAGCGCCGGGCTCTTGCAGGCGCAGTATTTT
TRBJ2-3,TRBV5-1,TRBD1,-,CASSPGQGRATDTQYF,TGCGCCAGCAGCCCCGGACAGGGGAGAGCCACAGATACGCAGTATTTT
TRBJ2-1,TRBV7-9,TRBD2,-,CASGTSGTHEQFF,TGTGCCAGTGGGACTAGCGGGACCCATGAGCAGTTCTTC
TRBJ2-7,TRBV5-1,-,-,CASTQDSPEYEQYF,TGCGCCAGCACCCAGGACTCCCCAGAGTACGAGCAGTACTTC
TRBJ2-5,TRBV11-3,-,-,CASSSLGGQETQYF,TGTGCCAGCAGCTCATTGGGGGGTCAAGAGACCCAGTACTTC
TRBJ2-1,TRBV14,TRBD2,-,CASSPLSGGIYNEQFF,TGTGCCAGCAGCCCACTGAGCGGGGGGATATACAATGAGCAGTTCTTC
TRBJ2-7,TRBV19,TRBD1,-,CASSKGAPYEQYF,TGTGCCAGTTCTAAGGGGGCCCCCTACGAGCAGTACTTC
TRBJ1-5,TRBV6-5,-,once,CASSYRSGQPQHF,TGTGCCAGCAGTTACCGGTCCGGTCAGCCCCAGCATTTT
TRBJ2-3,TRBV4-3,TRBD2,once,CASSQDSLAEPFTPSTDTQYF,TGCGCCAGCAGCCAAGATTCCCTAGCGGAACCCTTTACTCCTAGCACAGATACGCAGTATTTT
TRBJ2-7,TRBV4-3,-,-,CASSQGVGRYEQYF,TGCGCCAGCAGCCAAGGGGTTGGGCGATACGAGCAGTACTTC
TRBJ1-5,TRBV6-1,-,-,CASSDWAGEDQPQHF,TGTGCCAGCAGTGATTGGGCAGGGGAGGATCAGCCCCAGCATTTT
TRBJ1-1,TRBV19,-,-,CASSIVHLNTEAFF,TGTGCCAGTAGTATTGTACACCTGAACACTGAAGCTTTCTTT
TRBJ1-6,TRBV5-6,-,-,CASSLGAGNSPLHF,TGTGCCAGCAGCTTGGGGGCGGGGAATTCACCCCTCCACTTT
TRBJ1-1,TRBV7-9,TRBD1,few,CASSAFTGETEAFF,TGTGCCAGCAGCGCCTTCACAGGGGAAACTGAAGCTTTCTTT
TRBJ2-5,TRBV18,-,-,CASSPLFEGQETQYF,TGTGCCAGCTCGCCCTTATTCGAGGGCCAAGAGACCCAGTACTTC
TRBJ2-1,TRBV19,-,-,CASSLRGGTSYNEQFF,TGTGCCAGTAGCCTTAGGGGGGGAACCTCCTACAATGAGCAGTTCTTC
TRBJ2-1,TRBV5-6,-,-,CASGGLGAGDNEQFF,TGTGCCAGCGGCGGTTTAGGGGCCGGGGACAATGAGCAGTTCTTC
TRBJ2-7,TRBV7-7,TRBD1,-,CASSLRTGGFYEQYF,TGTGCTAGCAGCTTAAGGACAGGGGGCTTCTACGAGCAGTACTTC
TRBJ1-5,TRBV6-6,-,-,CASSWGIRRDQPQHF,TGTGCCAGCAGTTGGGGGATCCGGCGGGATCAGCCCCAGCATTTT
TRBJ1-1,TRBV11-3,TRBD1,few,CASSPGTAMNTEAFF,TGTGCCAGCAGCCCAGGGACAGCGATGAACACTGAAGCTTTCTTT
TRBJ2-5,TRBV28,TRBD2,-,CASSLAGGETQYF,TGTGCCAGCAGTTTGGCCGGGGGGGAGACCCAGTACTTC
TRBJ1-6,TRBV27,-,-,CASTPGTYNSPLHF,TGTGCCAGCACCCCCGGGACCTATAATTCACCCCTCCACTTT
TRBJ2-1,TRBV4-2,-,-,CASSQANEQFF,TGTGCCAGCAGCCAAGCCAATGAGCAGTTCTTC
TRBJ1-2,TRBV6-5,-,few,CASSNSWGSGNGYTF,TGTGCCAGCAGCAACTCGTGGGGCTCCGGGAATGGCTACACCTTC
TRBJ2-7,TRBV18,TRBD1,-,CASSPPRTGPYEQYF,TGTGCCAGCTCACCACCGAGGACAGGGCCCTACGAGCAGTACTTC
TRBJ2-1,TRBV7-8,-,-,CASSLAGPSTYNEQFF,TGTGCCAGCAGCTTAGCTGGTCCATCCACCTACAATGAGCAGTTCTTC
TRBJ2-7,TRBV2,-,-,CASISGTTYEQYF,TGTGCCAGCATCTCCGGAACCACCTACGAGCAGTACTTC
TRBJ1-1,TRBV9,TRBD1,-,CASSAGGYEAFF,TGTGCCAGCAGCGCAGGGGGGTATGAAGCTTTCTTT
TRBJ2-7,TRBV5-6,TRBD1,-,CASSLLGTGGGDEQYF,TGTGCCAGCAGCTTACTCGGGACAGGGGGTGGCGACGAGCAGTACTTC
TRBJ2-1,TRBV2,-,-,CASSISGLHNNEQFF,TGTGCCAGCAGTATCTCGGGACTCCATAACAATGAGCAGTTCTTC
TRBJ2-1,TRBV4-2,-,-,CASSQERGLYNEQFF,TGTGCCAGCAGCCAAGAGCGGGGCCTCTACAATGAGCAGTTCTTC
TRBJ1-1,TRBV28,-,-,CASSPPGGEAFF,TGTGCCAGCAGCCCCCCGGGAGGGGAAGCTTTCTTT
TRBJ2-4,TRBV4-1,-,once,CASSPLGEIVAKNIQYF,TGCGCCAGCAGCCCTCTGGGGGAAATTGTAGCCAAAAACATTCAGTACTTC
TRBJ1-2,TRBV14,TRBD1,-,CASSQDRGRNYGYTF,TGTGCCAGCAGCCAAGACAGGGGGCGAAACTATGGCTACACCTTC
TRBJ1-1,TRBV5-6,-,-,CASSLLNTEAFF,TGTGCCAGCAGCCTTTTGAACACTGAAGCTTTCTTT
TRBJ2-7,TRBV2,-,-,CASKSDSYEQYF,TGTGCCAGCAAGTCGGATTCCTACGAGCAGTACTTC
TRBJ2-7,TRBV21-1,-,-,CASSKSTGGHVRVEQYF,TGTGCCAGCAGCAAATCGACAGGGGGGCACGTTCGGGTCGAGCAGTACTTC
TRBJ1-3,TRBV28,-,-,CASSPPQGSSGNTIYF,TGTGCCAGCAGCCCGCCCCAGGGGAGCTCTGGAAACACCATATATTTT
TRBJ1-6,TRBV28,-,few,CASMGPTSFHF,TGTGCCAGCATGGGGCCAACATCCTTCCACTTT
TRBJ2-3,TRBV6-5,-,-,CASSYGTLKDTQYF,TGTGCCAGCAGTTACGGGACTCTCAAAGATACGCAGTATTTT
TRBJ2-2,TRBV7-3,-,few,CASSFGGSNTGELFF,TGTGCCAGCAGCTTCGGCGGTTCGAACACCGGGGAGCTGTTTTTT
TRBJ2-3,TRBV15,TRBD1,-,CATSSRQGFFQDTQYF,TGTGCCACCAGCAGCAGACAGGGGTTCTTTCAAGATACGCAGTATTTT
TRBJ1-2,TRBV5-6,-,-,CASSEPGLFYGYTF,TGTGCCAGCAGCGAACCAGGGTTATTCTATGGCTACACCTTC